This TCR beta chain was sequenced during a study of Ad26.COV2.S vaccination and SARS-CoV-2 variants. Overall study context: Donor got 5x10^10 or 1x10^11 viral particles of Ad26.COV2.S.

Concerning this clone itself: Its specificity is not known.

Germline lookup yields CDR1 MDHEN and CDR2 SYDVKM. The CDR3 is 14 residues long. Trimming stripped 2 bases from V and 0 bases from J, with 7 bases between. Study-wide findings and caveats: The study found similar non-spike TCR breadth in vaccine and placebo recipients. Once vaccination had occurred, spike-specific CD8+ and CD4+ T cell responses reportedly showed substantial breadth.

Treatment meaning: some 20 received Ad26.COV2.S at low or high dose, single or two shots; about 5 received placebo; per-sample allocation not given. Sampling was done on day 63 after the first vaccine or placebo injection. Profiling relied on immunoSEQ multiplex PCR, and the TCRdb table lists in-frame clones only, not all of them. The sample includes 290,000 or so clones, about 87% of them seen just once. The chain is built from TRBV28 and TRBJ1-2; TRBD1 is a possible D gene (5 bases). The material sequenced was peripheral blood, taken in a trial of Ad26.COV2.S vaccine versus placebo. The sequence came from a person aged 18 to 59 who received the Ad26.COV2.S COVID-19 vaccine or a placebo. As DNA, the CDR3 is TGTGCCAGCAGTTTAGGGACTTCTAACTATGGCTACACCTTC. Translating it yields CASSLGTSNYGYTF.